This T cell receptor beta chain was identified during a study of blood T cell repertoires in COVID-19. V was pared by 3 bases and J by 5 bases, with 6 bases between. The CDR3 runs to 12 residues. Authors' methods: Reference gene primer amplification gave estimated nucleated cell counts. Clones were sequenced by immunoSEQ multiplex PCR, and TCRdb holds only the in-frame ones, with some missing. For V, J and clone size, that table is used; D and trimming come from the DNA. In the table there are about 98,000 clones, approximately 81% of which are singletons. The TCR was taken from a woman aged 80 or older with acute or convalescent COVID-19. The sample comprised peripheral blood. The genes are TRBV12-3 or TRBV12-4 and TRBJ2-3; D not certain. This CDR3 reads CASSFWQDTQYF. CDR3 DNA: TGTGCCAGCAGTTTTTGGCAAGATACGCAGTATTTT.